The clone carrying this TCR beta chain has just one count. The sample originates from a study of blood T cell repertoires in COVID-19. This CDR3 is built from 19 residues. V shed 2 bases, J shed 4 bases, and the junction held 19 bases outside the gene matches. Germline loops: CDR1 LGHDT, CDR2 YNNKEL (reference sequence). Repertoires were generated with immunoSEQ multiplex PCR, while TCRdb's copy carries only in-frame clones and drops some. In the table there are fewer than 450,000 clones, 85% to 90% of which are singletons. Sequencing input: PBMCs or T cells enriched from blood (not recorded which). This sequence was found in a woman aged 18-30 years who had recovered from COVID-19. The V call is TRBV3-1 (or the pseudogene TRBV3-2), the J call TRBJ1-2, with 7 bases that match TRBD1. This CDR3 reads CASSQLNHGTAKRSYGYTF. In nucleotides, the CDR3 is TGTGCCAGCAGCCAACTCAATCACGGGACAGCCAAGCGGAGCTATGGCTACACCTTC.